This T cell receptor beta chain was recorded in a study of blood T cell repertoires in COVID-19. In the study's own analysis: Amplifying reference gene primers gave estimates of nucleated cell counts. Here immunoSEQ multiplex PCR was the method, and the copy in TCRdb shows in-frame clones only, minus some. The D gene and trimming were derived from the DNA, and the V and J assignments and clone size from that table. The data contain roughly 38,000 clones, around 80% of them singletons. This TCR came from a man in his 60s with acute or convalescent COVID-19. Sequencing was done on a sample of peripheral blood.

Here the CDR3 reads CASSTLGGSYEQYF. Written as DNA, the CDR3 is TGTGCCAGCAGCACCCTTGGGGGGTCCTACGAGCAGTACTTC. The chain couples TRBV7-8 to TRBJ2-7; D perhaps matches TRBD2 (6 bases). Looked up from germline, CDR1 is SGHVS and CDR2 is FQNEAQ. The CDR3 spans 14 residues. Trimming removed 5 bases from V and 1 base from J, with 12 bases in between.